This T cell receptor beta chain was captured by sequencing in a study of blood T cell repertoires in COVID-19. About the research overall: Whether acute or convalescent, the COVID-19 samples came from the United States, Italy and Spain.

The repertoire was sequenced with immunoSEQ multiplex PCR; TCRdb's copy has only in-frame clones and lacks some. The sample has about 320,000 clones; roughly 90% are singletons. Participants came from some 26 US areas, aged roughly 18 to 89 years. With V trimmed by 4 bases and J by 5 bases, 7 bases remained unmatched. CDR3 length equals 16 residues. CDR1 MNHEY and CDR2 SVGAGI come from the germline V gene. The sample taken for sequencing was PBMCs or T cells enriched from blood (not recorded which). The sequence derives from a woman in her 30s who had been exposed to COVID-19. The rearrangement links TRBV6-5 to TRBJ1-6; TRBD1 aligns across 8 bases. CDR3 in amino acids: CASSWGTGRNNSPLHF. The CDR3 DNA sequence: TGTGCCAGCAGTTGGGGGACAGGTCGTAATAATTCACCCCTCCACTTT.